These 10 T cell receptor beta chains share one sample of origin, sequenced in a study of cytomegalovirus exposure and HLA in healthy donors. PCR was performed using 60 Vbeta and 13 Jbeta primers. TCRdb keeps only in-frame clones here, not all; method: immunoSEQ multiplex PCR. Of about 140,000 clones in the sample, 80% to 90% were seen once. The sequencing input was PBMCs. These receptors all come from a woman aged 30 to 39 in good health and CMV-seronegative.

The gene calls are TRBV28 and TRBJ1-5; TRBD1 agrees at 9 bases. CDR1 and CDR2 (germline): MDHEN, SYDVKM. The CDR3 has 18 amino acids. J gave up 1 base and V 6 bases, and 13 bases lay outside the gene matches. The CDR3 nucleotides read TGTGCCAGCAGCCGTCCCGGGACAGGGATTGGGAGCAATCAGCCCCAGCATTTT. This translates into CASSRPGTGIGSNQPQHF.

The chain recombines TRBV25-1 with TRBJ2-5, with 8 bases identical to TRBD1. Germline-derived CDR1 and CDR2 are MGHDK and SYGVNS. The CDR3 loop spans 16 amino acids. V gave up 3 bases and J gave up 5 bases; unmatched junction bases: 11. The CDR3 sequence: CASSDPGQGEEETQYF. The CDR3 DNA reads as TGTGCCAGCAGTGACCCCGGACAGGGTGAGGAGGAGACCCAGTACTTC.

The genes are TRBV7-9 and TRBJ1-2, with 10 bases fitting TRBD1. The CDR3 covers 16 residues. CDR1 and CDR2 (germline): SEHNR, FQNEAQ (reference sequence). J was trimmed by 1 base and V by 5 bases; bases with no gene match: 7. The CDR3 DNA follows: TGTGCCAGCAGCCGCCCCCGGGACAGGGGTAACTATGGCTACACCTTC. It specifies CASSRPRDRGNYGYTF.

This sequence joins TRBV30 and TRBJ2-2, with D possibly being TRBD2 (6 bases). Trimming left V 8 bases short and J 4 bases short, with 11 bases between. The CDR3 has 12 residues. In germline, CDR1 is GTSNPN, CDR2 SVGIG (reference sequence). The CDR3 here is CAGKGGTGELFF. In DNA form, the CDR3 reads TGTGCCGGGAAGGGAGGCACCGGGGAGCTGTTTTTT.

V gene TRBV4-3 combines with J gene TRBJ2-5; D remains unclear. From germline, CDR1 is LGHNA and CDR2 YSLEER. The V end was cut by 1 base, the J end by 2 bases, with 5 bases between. This CDR3 has 13 residues. The DNA for the CDR3 is TGCGCCAGCAGCCAAGGGCCACAAGAGACCCAGTACTTC. It yields the protein CASSQGPQETQYF.

This chain joins TRBV7-8 and TRBJ2-1, with 7 bases identical to TRBD2. Trimming cost V 2 bases and J 6 bases; bases outside gene matches: 7. The CDR3 is 15 amino acids. Germline loops: CDR1 SGHVS, CDR2 FQNEAQ. In nucleotides, the CDR3 is TGTGCCAGCAGCTTAACTGGGGGGGGTAGCAATGAGCAGTTCTTC. Amino acid sequence: CASSLTGGGSNEQFF.

The rearrangement uses TRBV10-3 and TRBJ2-7, with 12 bases matching TRBD2. The CDR3 sequence is 16 residues long. CDR1 is ENHRY, CDR2 SYGVKD, per germline. J was trimmed by 2 bases and V by 2 bases; bases with no gene match: 4. CDR3 protein: CAISETSSGRAYEQYF. The CDR3 DNA reads TGTGCCATCAGTGAGACCTCTAGCGGGAGGGCCTACGAGCAGTACTTC.

This chain links TRBV6-4 with TRBJ2-7; 10 bases align to TRBD2. This CDR3 comprises 19 residues. From germline, CDR1 is MRHNA and CDR2 SNTAGT. J gave up 6 bases and V 0 bases, and 17 bases lay outside the gene matches. The CDR3 DNA reads TGTGCCAGCAGTGACTCTACGACAGGGGCAGGGGCTAGCGGGAGCGAGCAGTACTTC. This codes for CASSDSTTGAGASGSEQYF.

This clone is a singleton in its sample. The rearrangement uses TRBV5-4 and TRBJ1-6; no definite D call. The CDR3 sequence is 12 residues long. With 7 bases removed from V and 10 bases from J, the gap between germline ends came to 12 bases. Per the germline V gene, CDR1 is SGHNT and CDR2 is YYREEE (reference sequence). In DNA, the CDR3 is TGTGCCAGCCAGTCGCGGGAATCACCCCTCCACTTT. Translation gives CASQSRESPLHF.

The rearrangement joins TRBV28 to TRBJ1-2, with TRBD1 matching over 8 bases. J was trimmed by 7 bases and V by 2 bases; bases with no gene match: 18. Germline V gene data show CDR1 as MDHEN and CDR2 as SYDVKM. This CDR3 is 18 amino acids long. CDR3 in DNA: TGTGCCAGCAGTTTACGGCGCCAGGGGGCATCTCTTAGGGGTGGCTACACCTTC. Its protein is CASSLRRQGASLRGGYTF.